This TCR beta chain was sequenced for a study of shared clonotypes between healthy human individuals. J lost 9 bases, V lost 0 bases, and 12 bases had no gene match. Germline CDR1 reads SGDLS; CDR2 reads YYNGEE. There are 15 residues in the CDR3. Comment on this clone: The antigen is undetermined.

Sequencing was performed with immunoSEQ multiplex PCR; in TCRdb, only in-frame clones are kept and a portion is missing. In the table there are around 2,000,000 clones, roughly 95% of which are singletons. Study-wide points: In several donors, approximately 5% of naive CD4 clonotypes appeared in common. An effect of sequencing depth on clonotype sharing among donors was expected.

Terminally differentiated effector memory CD45RA+ cells were excluded by CCR7 positive selection of CD45RO-negative cells. The source material was naive CD8+ T cells sorted from blood. The sequence derives from a man between 18 and 29 years old in good health. The genes are TRBV9 and TRBJ2-7; 7 nucleotides align to TRBD2. The chain's CDR3 is CASSVGWAREGPQYF. The DNA of the CDR3 is TGTGCCAGCAGCGTAGGGTGGGCGAGGGAGGGACCGCAGTACTTC.